The rows below give T cell receptor beta chains drawn from one sample of a study of blood T cell repertoires in COVID-19. The data were produced by immunoSEQ multiplex PCR, yet TCRdb's version contains in-frame clones alone and is incomplete. This repertoire shows fewer than 100,000 clones, about 89% found once; its top ten account for about 9.3%. Sequencing used peripheral blood. The origin of the receptors is a man over 45 with acute or convalescent COVID-19. The CDR3 runs from the conserved cysteine through the conserved F or W. A D gene is named only where the DNA matches it firmly. Clone size is shown for a subset of rows, as once, few, many or a class of expanded clone.

j_gene,abundance,d_gene,v_gene,CDR3aa,CDR3nt
TRBJ1-2,.,TRBD1,TRBV12-3/TRBV12-4,CASSRDRVYGYTF,TGTGCCAGCAGCCGAGACAGGGTCTATGGCTACACCTTC
TRBJ2-1,.,TRBD2,TRBV5-4,CASSMTSGRLNEQFF,TGTGCCAGCAGCATGACTAGCGGGAGGCTGAATGAGCAGTTCTTC
TRBJ2-1,.,TRBD2,TRBV10-1,CASSDPGLAGFEQFF,TGCGCCAGCAGTGATCCGGGACTAGCGGGTTTTGAGCAGTTCTTC
TRBJ1-2,.,TRBD1,TRBV19,CATAAGGIYGYTF,TGTGCCACTGCGGCAGGGGGCATCTATGGCTACACCTTC
TRBJ2-7,.,TRBD2,TRBV18,CASSPRTSGNEQYF,TGTGCCAGCTCACCACGGACTAGCGGGAACGAGCAGTACTTC
TRBJ2-2,.,TRBD1,TRBV5-1,CASSLGGRGPNTGELFF,TGCGCCAGCAGCTTGGGCGGCAGGGGGCCGAACACCGGGGAGCTGTTTTTT
TRBJ1-2,.,.,TRBV9,CASSPRLEPGYGYTF,TGTGCCAGCAGCCCTCGCCTGGAGCCGGGCTATGGCTACACCTTC
TRBJ2-1,.,TRBD2,TRBV7-2,CASSLGGGRAYNEQFF,TGTGCCAGCAGCTTAGGGGGCGGGAGAGCCTACAATGAGCAGTTCTTC
TRBJ1-4,.,TRBD1,TRBV5-5,CASSSPTTGGNEKLFF,TGTGCCAGCAGCTCACCGACCACAGGGGGCAATGAAAAACTGTTTTTT
TRBJ2-7,.,TRBD2,TRBV4-2,CASSLTSGSDEQYF,TGTGCCAGCAGCCTGACTAGCGGGAGCGACGAGCAGTACTTC
TRBJ2-1,.,TRBD2,TRBV27,CASSLSGLKGNEQFF,TGTGCCAGCAGTTTATCGGGACTAAAAGGGAATGAGCAGTTCTTC
TRBJ2-1,.,TRBD2,TRBV7-9,CASSLGLERGYEQFF,TGTGCCAGCAGCTTGGGACTAGAGCGTGGGTATGAGCAGTTCTTC
TRBJ1-1,.,TRBD1,TRBV6-5,CASGDRTGTEAFF,TGTGCCAGCGGGGACAGAACGGGCACTGAAGCTTTCTTT
TRBJ2-1,.,.,TRBV19,CASSAPGEWNEQFF,TGTGCCAGTAGTGCCCCGGGAGAATGGAATGAGCAGTTCTTC
TRBJ2-2,few,.,TRBV11-2,CASSPNTGELFF,TGTGCCAGCAGCCCAAACACCGGGGAGCTGTTTTTT
TRBJ1-1,.,.,TRBV6-5,CASNRGSSEAFF,TGTGCCAGCAATAGGGGAAGTTCTGAAGCTTTCTTT
TRBJ2-1,.,TRBD2,TRBV9,CASSASGWGGNEQFF,TGTGCCAGCAGCGCCTCAGGGTGGGGAGGGAATGAGCAGTTCTTC
TRBJ2-5,.,TRBD1,TRBV19,CASSYRGRTQYF,TGTGCCAGTAGCTACAGGGGCCGGACCCAGTACTTC
TRBJ2-1,.,TRBD2,TRBV5-1,CASSLTAGGNNEQFF,TGCGCCAGCAGCTTAACAGCGGGAGGGAATAATGAGCAGTTCTTC